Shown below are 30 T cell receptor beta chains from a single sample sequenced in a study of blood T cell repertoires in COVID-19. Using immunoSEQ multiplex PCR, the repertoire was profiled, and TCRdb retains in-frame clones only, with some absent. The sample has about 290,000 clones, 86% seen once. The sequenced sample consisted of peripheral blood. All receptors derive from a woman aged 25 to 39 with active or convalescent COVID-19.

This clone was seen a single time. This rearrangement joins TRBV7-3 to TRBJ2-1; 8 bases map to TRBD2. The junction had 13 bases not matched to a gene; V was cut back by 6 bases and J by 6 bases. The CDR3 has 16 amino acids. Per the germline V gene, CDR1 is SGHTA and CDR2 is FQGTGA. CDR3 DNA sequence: TGTGCCAGCAGTCCGCTGGGGAGCGGGGGTCCCAATGAGCAGTTCTTC. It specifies CASSPLGSGGPNEQFF.

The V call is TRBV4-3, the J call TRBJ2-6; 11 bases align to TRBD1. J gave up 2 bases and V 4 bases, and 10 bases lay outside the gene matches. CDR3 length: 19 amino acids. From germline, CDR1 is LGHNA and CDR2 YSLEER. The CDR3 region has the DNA TGCGCCAGCAGCCGAGACGCGGGACAGGGGGTAGCTGGGGCCAACGTCCTGACTTTC. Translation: CASSRDAGQGVAGANVLTF.

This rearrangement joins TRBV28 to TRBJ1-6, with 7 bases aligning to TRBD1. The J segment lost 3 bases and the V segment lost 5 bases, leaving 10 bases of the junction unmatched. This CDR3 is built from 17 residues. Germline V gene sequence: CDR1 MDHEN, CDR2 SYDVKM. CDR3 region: CASSGTDRAFYNSPLHF. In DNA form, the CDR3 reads TGTGCCAGCAGTGGGACCGACAGGGCCTTCTATAATTCACCCCTCCACTTT.

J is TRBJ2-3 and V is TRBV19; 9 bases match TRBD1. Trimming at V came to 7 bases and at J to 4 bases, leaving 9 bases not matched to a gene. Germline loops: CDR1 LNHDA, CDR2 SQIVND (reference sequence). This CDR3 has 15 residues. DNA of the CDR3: TGTGCCAGTAACCCGGGACAGGGCAAGGCAGATACGCAGTATTTT. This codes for CASNPGQGKADTQYF. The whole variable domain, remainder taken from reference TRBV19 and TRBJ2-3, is DGGITQSPKYLFRKEGQNVTLSCEQNLNHDAMYWYRQDPGQGLRLIYYSQIVNDFQKGDIAEGYSVSREKKESFPLTVTSAQKNPTAFYLCASNPGQGKADTQYFGPGTRLTVL.

CDR3 sequence (DNA): TGTGCCAGCTCACCGAAGGAGGGGAGTACTGAAGCTTTCTTT. This gives the protein CASSPKEGSTEAFF. The chain employs TRBV18 and TRBJ1-1; possibly TRBD1 for D (5 bases). CDR1 KGHSH and CDR2 LQKENI come from the germline V gene. The V end was cut by 3 bases, the J end by 5 bases, with 13 bases between. This CDR3 has 14 residues.

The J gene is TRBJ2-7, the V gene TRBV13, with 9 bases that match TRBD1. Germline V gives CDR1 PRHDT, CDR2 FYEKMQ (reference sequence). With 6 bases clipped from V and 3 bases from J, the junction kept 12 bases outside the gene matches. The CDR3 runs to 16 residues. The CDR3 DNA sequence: TGTGCCAGCAGTCTAGGGACCGGGACAGGGCTCTACGAGCAGTACTTC. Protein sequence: CASSLGTGTGLYEQYF.

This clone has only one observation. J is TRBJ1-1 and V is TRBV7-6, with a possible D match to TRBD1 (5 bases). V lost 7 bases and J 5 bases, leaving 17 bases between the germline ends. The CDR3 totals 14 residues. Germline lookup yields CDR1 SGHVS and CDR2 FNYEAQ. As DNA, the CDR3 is TGTGCCAGCACCCCACAGGAGGGGATGACTGAAGCTTTCTTT. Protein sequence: CASTPQEGMTEAFF.

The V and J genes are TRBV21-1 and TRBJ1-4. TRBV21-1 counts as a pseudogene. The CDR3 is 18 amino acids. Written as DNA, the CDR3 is TGTGCCAGCAGCGGAGGGGAAGGGATTGGTGCAACTAATGAAAAACTGTTTTTT. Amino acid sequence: CASSGGEGIGATNEKLFF.

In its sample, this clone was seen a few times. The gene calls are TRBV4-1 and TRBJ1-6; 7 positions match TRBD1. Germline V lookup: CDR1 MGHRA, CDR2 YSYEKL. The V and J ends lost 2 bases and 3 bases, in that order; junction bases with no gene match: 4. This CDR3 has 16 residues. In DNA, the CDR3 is TGCGCCAGCAGCCAAACCCGGGACAGCTATAATTCACCCCTCCACTTT. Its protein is CASSQTRDSYNSPLHF.

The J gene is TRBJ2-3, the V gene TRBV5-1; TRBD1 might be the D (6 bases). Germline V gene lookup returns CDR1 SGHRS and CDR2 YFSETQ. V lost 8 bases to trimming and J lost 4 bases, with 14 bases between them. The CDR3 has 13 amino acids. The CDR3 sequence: CASTFEGADTQYF. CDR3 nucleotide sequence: TGCGCCAGTACCTTCGAGGGGGCAGATACGCAGTATTTT.

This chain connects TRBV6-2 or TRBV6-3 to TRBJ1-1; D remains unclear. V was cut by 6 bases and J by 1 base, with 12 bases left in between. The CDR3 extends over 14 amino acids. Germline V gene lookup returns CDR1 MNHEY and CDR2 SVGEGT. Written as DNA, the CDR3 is TGTGCCAGCAGCACGAGGGTCGGGAACACTGAAGCTTTCTTT. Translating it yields CASSTRVGNTEAFF.

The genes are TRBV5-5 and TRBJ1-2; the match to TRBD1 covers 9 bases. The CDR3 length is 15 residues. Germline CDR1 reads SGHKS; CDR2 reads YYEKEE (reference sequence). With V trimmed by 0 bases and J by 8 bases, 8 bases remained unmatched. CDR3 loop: CASSLGAQGAGGYTF. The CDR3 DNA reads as TGTGCCAGCAGCTTGGGCGCACAGGGGGCGGGCGGCTACACCTTC.

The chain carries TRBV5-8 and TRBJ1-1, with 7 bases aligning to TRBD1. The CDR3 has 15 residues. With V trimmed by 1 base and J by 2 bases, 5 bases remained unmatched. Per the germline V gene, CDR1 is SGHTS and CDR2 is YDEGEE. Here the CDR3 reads CASSLFGTDNTEAFF. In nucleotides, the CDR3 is TGTGCCAGCAGCTTGTTCGGGACAGACAACACTGAAGCTTTCTTT. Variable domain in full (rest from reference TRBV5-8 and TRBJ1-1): EAGVTQSPTHLIKTRGQQATLRCSPISGHTSVYWYQQALGLGLQFLLWYDEGEERNRGNFPPRFSGRQFPNYSSELNVNALELEDSALYLCASSLFGTDNTEAFFGQGTRLTVV.

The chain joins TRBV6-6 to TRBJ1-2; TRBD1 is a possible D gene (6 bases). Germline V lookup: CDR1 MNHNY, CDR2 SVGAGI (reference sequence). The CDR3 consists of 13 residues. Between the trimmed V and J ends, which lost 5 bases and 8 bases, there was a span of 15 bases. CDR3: CASSKQGLGGYTF. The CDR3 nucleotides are TGTGCCAGCAGTAAACAGGGCCTTGGGGGCTACACCTTC.

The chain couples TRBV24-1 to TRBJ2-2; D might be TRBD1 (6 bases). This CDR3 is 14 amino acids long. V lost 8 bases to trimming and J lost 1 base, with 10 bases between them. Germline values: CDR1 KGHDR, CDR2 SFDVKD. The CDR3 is CATTPTGNTGELFF. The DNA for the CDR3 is TGTGCCACCACCCCGACAGGGAACACCGGGGAGCTGTTTTTT.

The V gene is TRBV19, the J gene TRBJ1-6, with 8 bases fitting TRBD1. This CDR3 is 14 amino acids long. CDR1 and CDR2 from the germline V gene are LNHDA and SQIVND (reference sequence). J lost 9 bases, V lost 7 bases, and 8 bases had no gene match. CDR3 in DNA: TGTGCCAGTACCCCGGACAGGGTGCGTTCACCCCTCCACTTT. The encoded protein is CASTPDRVRSPLHF.

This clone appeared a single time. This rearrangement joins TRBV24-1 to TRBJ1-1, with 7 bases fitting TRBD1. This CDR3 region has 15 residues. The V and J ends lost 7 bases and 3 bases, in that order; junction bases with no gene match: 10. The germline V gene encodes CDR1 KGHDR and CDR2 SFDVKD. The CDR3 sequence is CATRANTGAHTEAFF. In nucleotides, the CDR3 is TGTGCCACCAGAGCCAATACAGGGGCCCACACTGAAGCTTTCTTT.

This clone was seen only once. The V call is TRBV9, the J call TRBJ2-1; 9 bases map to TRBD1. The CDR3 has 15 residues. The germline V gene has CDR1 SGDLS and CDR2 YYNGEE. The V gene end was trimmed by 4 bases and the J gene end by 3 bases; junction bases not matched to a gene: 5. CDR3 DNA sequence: TGTGCCAGCAGCCCCGGGACAGGGAGCTACAATGAGCAGTTCTTC. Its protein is CASSPGTGSYNEQFF.

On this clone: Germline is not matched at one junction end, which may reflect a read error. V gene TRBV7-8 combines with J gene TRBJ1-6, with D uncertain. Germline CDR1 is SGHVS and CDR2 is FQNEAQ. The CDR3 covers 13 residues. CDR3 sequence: CASSLAHNSPLHF. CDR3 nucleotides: TGTGCCAGCAGTTTAGCACACAATTCACCCCTCCACTTT.

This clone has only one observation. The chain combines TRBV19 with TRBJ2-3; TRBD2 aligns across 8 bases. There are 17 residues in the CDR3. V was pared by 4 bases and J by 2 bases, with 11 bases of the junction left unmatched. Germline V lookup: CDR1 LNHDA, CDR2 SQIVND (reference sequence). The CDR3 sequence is CASSNLAGRSFTDTQYF. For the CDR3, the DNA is TGTGCCAGTAGTAATTTAGCGGGGAGAAGTTTCACAGATACGCAGTATTTT.

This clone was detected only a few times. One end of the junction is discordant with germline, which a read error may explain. DNA for the CDR3: TGTGCCACTAGTGACAGGGTGGATGGCTACACCTTC. Its protein product is CATSDRVDGYTF. The gene calls are TRBV24-1 and TRBJ1-2, with 7 bases aligning to TRBD1. CDR1 is KGHDR and CDR2 is SFDVKD in the germline V gene. This CDR3 contains 12 residues.

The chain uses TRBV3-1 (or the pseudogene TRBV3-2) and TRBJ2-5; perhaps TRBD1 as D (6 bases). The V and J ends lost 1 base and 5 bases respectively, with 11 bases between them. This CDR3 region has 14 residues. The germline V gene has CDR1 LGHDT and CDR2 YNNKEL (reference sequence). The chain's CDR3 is CASSQVTRGETQYF. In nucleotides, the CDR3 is TGTGCCAGCAGCCAAGTCACTAGGGGGGAGACCCAGTACTTC.

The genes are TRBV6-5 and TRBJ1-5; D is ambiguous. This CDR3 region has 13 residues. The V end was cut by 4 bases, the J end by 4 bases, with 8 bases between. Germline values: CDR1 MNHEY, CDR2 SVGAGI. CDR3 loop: CASSFGVNQPQHF. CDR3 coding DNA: TGTGCCAGCAGTTTCGGGGTAAATCAGCCCCAGCATTTT.

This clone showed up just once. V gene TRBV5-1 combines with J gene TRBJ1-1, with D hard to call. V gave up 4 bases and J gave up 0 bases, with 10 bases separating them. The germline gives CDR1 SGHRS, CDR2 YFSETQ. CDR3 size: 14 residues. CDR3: CASSQERLNTEAFF. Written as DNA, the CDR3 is TGCGCCAGCAGCCAGGAGCGGCTGAACACTGAAGCTTTCTTT.

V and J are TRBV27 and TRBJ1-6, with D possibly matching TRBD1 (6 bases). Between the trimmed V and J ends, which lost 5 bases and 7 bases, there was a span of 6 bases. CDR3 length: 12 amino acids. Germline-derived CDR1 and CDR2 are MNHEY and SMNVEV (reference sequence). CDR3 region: CASSTGNSPLHF. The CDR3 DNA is TGTGCCAGCAGTACAGGGAATTCACCCCTCCACTTT.

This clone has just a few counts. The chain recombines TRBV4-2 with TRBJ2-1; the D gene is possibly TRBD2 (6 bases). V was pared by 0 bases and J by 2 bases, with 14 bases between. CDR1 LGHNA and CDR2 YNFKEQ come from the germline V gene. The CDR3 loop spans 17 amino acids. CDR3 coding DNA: TGTGCCAGCAGCCAAGATCGGGAGCAGAATACCTACAATGAGCAGTTCTTC. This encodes CASSQDREQNTYNEQFF.

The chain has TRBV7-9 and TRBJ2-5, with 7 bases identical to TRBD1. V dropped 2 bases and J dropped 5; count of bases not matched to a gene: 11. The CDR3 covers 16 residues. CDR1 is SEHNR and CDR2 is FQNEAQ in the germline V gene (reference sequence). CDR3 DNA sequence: TGTGCCAGCAGCTTAACTCGGACAGGATGGGCGGAGACCCAGTACTTC. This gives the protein CASSLTRTGWAETQYF.

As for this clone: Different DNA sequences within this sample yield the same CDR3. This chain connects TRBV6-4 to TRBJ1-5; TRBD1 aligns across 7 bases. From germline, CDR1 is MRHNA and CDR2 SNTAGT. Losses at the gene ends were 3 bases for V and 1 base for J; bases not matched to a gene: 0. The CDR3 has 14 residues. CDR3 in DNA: TGTGCCAGCAGTGAGACAGGGAGCAATCAGCCCCAGCATTTT. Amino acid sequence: CASSETGSNQPQHF.

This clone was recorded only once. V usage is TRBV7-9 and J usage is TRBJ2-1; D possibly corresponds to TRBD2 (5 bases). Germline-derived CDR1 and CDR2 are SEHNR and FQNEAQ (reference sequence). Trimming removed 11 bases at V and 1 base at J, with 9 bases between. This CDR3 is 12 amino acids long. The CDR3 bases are TGTGCCTCTCGAGGGTCCTACAATGAGCAGTTCTTC. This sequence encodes CASRGSYNEQFF.

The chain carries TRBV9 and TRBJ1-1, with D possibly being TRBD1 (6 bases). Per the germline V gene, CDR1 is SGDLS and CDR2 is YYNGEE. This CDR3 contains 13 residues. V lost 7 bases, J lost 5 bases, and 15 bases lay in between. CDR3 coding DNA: TGTGCCAGCTCTAAACAGGGAGGGACTGAAGCTTTCTTT. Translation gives CASSKQGGTEAFF.